This TCR beta chain was sequenced during a study of siplizumab effects on memory and regulatory T cells. As regards this clone: Its antigen is as yet unknown.

General study findings and limits: Naive T cells appeared more varied than memory cells and looked like key alloresponse contributors. Mappable alloreactive CD4+ clones averaged approximately 69% Treg-derived with siplizumab versus approximately 25% in controls.

For every sample, about 10^5 TCR templates were assayed. Clones were sequenced by immunoSEQ multiplex PCR, and TCRdb holds only the in-frame ones, with some missing. Of tens of thousands of clones listed, roughly 88% are singletons. The sequencing input was Tregs sorted from blood. This clonotype was sampled from a human donor in good health.

The CDR3 bases are TGTGCCAGCAGCTTAGGCGTATATAGTTACGAGCAGTACTTC. It encodes CASSLGVYSYEQYF. The chain links TRBV7-2 to TRBJ2-7; D is undetermined. In germline, CDR1 is SGHTA, CDR2 FQGNSA. Deletions cut 1 base from V and 4 bases from J, with 11 bases between. The CDR3 runs to 14 residues.